Following are 22 T cell receptor beta chains from one sample sequenced in a study. Each CDR3 protein is one row after TCRdb ran MiXCR on the RT-PCR reads. The table shows about 680,000 distinct CDR3 sequences, with approximately 15% occurring only once. Sample: memory CD4+ T cells from blood. These receptors came from a female donor in good health, serving as a healthy control.

The genes are TRBV12-3 or TRBV12-4 and TRBJ1-6; D is ambiguous. Trimming stripped 6 bases from V and 6 bases from J, with 12 bases between. The CDR3 extends over 14 amino acids. The DNA for the CDR3 is TGTGCCAGCAGGCCAGAGAGTACTAATTCACCCCTCCACTTT. This sequence encodes CASRPESTNSPLHF.

Only a few counts were recorded for this clonotype. CDR3 in amino acids: CASSSGAKETQYF. In nucleotides, the CDR3 is TGTGCCAGCAGCTCAGGGGCCAAAGAGACCCAGTACTTC. The chain couples TRBV7-9 to TRBJ2-5, with D possibly being TRBD1 (6 bases). The CDR3 runs 13 residues. V lost 4 bases and J 3 bases, leaving 9 bases between the germline ends. Per the germline V gene, CDR1 is SEHNR and CDR2 is FQNEAQ (reference sequence).

A word on this clonotype: Relative to the germline gene, one junction end is altered; a read error may explain this. V is TRBV7-7 and J is TRBJ2-3; possible D gene TRBD2, 5 bases. The CDR3 has 13 amino acids. Looked up from germline, CDR1 is SSHAT and CDR2 is FNYEAQ (reference sequence). The DNA for the CDR3 is TGTGCTAGCAGCCAAGAGAGAGGGGATACGCAGTATTTT. It translates to CASSQERGDTQYF.

This clonotype has just a few counts. The rearrangement uses TRBV20-1 and TRBJ2-7, with no clear D. CDR1 is DFQATT, CDR2 SNEGSKA, per germline (reference sequence). The CDR3 spans 14 residues. Trimming took 5 bases from V and 7 from J, leaving 21 bases between them. The CDR3 DNA is TGCAGTGCTCCCCCGATGGCTGTTTCGGGTGAGCAGTACTTC. It encodes CSAPPMAVSGEQYF.

CDR3 amino acids: CASRPRTGPHQPQHF. CDR3 sequence (DNA): TGTGCCAGCAGACCGCGGACAGGGCCTCATCAGCCCCAGCATTTT. The chain uses TRBV28 and TRBJ1-5, with 8 positions matching TRBD1. V shed 6 bases and J 5 bases; nucleotides not matched to a gene: 9. CDR1 is MDHEN, CDR2 SYDVKM, per germline. This CDR3 region has 15 residues.

This sequence joins TRBV10-3 and TRBJ2-1; D unresolved. The CDR3 sequence is 12 residues long. Germline CDR1 and CDR2: ENHRY and SYGVKD. Between the trimmed V and J ends, which lost 3 bases and 8 bases, there was a span of 8 bases. This chain's CDR3 is CAISDGYDEQFF. CDR3 DNA: TGTGCCATCAGTGACGGGTACGATGAGCAGTTCTTC.

This clonotype was seen many times. V gene TRBV5-1 combines with J gene TRBJ2-2; the D call may be TRBD1 or TRBD2 (6 bases each). The CDR3 runs to 16 residues. Trimming pared 4 bases from V and 4 bases from J, leaving 17 bases between. Germline V gene sequence: CDR1 SGHRS, CDR2 YFSETQ. CDR3: CASSLSNSGATGELFF. CDR3 DNA: TGCGCCAGCAGCCTTTCCAACTCGGGGGCCACCGGGGAGCTGTTTTTT.

This clonotype was picked up many times. The rearrangement links TRBV4-1 to TRBJ1-5, with TRBD1 as a possible D gene (6 bases). This CDR3 comprises 16 residues. The V end was cut by 0 bases, the J end by 6 bases, with 15 bases between. Germline lookup yields CDR1 MGHRA and CDR2 YSYEKL. CDR3 residues: CASSQESWQGPQPQHF. The CDR3 DNA follows: TGCGCCAGCAGCCAAGAGTCTTGGCAGGGGCCTCAGCCCCAGCATTTT.

This clonotype was detected many times. The rearrangement uses TRBV10-3 and TRBJ2-1, with TRBD2 identical over 7 bases. This CDR3 is built from 15 residues. J was trimmed by 2 bases and V by 6 bases; bases with no gene match: 7. CDR1 is ENHRY, CDR2 SYGVKD, per germline. CDR3 sequence: CAIRERDDPYNEQFF. Written as DNA, the CDR3 is TGTGCCATCAGGGAGCGGGACGATCCCTACAATGAGCAGTTCTTC.

This clonotype was seen many times. The rearrangement uses TRBV5-1 and TRBJ2-7; D remains unclear. Germline lookup yields CDR1 SGHRS and CDR2 YFSETQ. The CDR3 runs 16 residues. Trimming took 0 bases from V and 1 from J, leaving 14 bases between them. The CDR3 spells CASSLAPMSGSYEQYF. The CDR3 DNA reads as TGCGCCAGCAGCTTGGCCCCTATGTCGGGTTCCTACGAGCAGTACTTC.

This clonotype was counted many times. The chain employs TRBV7-2 and TRBJ2-7; D uncertain. The V end lost 5 bases, the J end lost 0 bases, and 11 bases lay between the germline ends. Germline CDR1 SGHTA, CDR2 FQGNSA. The CDR3 runs to 14 residues. The CDR3 DNA follows: TGTGCCAGCAGCCCTCGACTTAGCTCCTACGAGCAGTACTTC. Translation: CASSPRLSSYEQYF. Variable domain in full (rest from reference TRBV7-2 and TRBJ2-7): GAGVSQSPSNKVTEKGKDVELRCDPISGHTALYWYRQSLGQGLEFLIYFQGNSAPDKSGLPSDRFSAERTGGSVSTLTIQRTQQEDSAVYLCASSPRLSSYEQYFGPGTRLTVT.

This clonotype occurred a few times. The chain employs TRBV28 and TRBJ2-5; maybe TRBD2 (6 bases). The CDR3 is 14 amino acids. V lost 4 bases and J 5 bases, leaving 14 bases between the germline ends. The germline V gene encodes CDR1 MDHEN and CDR2 SYDVKM. CDR3 nucleotides: TGTGCCAGCAGTTATGCGGGAAGAGCGGAGACCCAGTACTTC. Translated: CASSYAGRAETQYF.

This clonotype was seen a few times. The chain is built from TRBV9 and TRBJ2-1; D perhaps matches TRBD2 (6 bases). Germline loops: CDR1 SGDLS, CDR2 YYNGEE. Trimming left V 3 bases short and J 4 bases short, with 11 bases between. CDR3 size: 14 residues. The CDR3 protein is CASSGRELYNEQFF. CDR3 in DNA: TGTGCCAGCAGCGGACGGGAGCTATACAATGAGCAGTTCTTC.

This clonotype was seen only a few times. The gene calls are TRBV9 and TRBJ2-2, with 11 bases identical to TRBD2. The germline CDR1 and CDR2 sequences are SGDLS and YYNGEE. The CDR3 length is 16 residues. The V segment lost 2 bases and the J segment 5 bases; nucleotides outside the gene matches: 5. In DNA form, the CDR3 reads TGTGCCAGCAGCGTGGACACTAGCGGGAGTACCGGGGAGCTGTTTTTT. Protein sequence: CASSVDTSGSTGELFF.

V usage is TRBV11-2 and J usage is TRBJ1-1; D may be TRBD1 (6 bases). The CDR3 contains 15 residues. Germline assignment: CDR1 SGHAT and CDR2 FQNNGV. Trimming cost V 3 bases and J 0 bases, with 11 bases left between them. CDR3 loop: CASSFGQNMNTEAFF. DNA for the CDR3: TGTGCCAGCAGCTTCGGACAGAACATGAACACTGAAGCTTTCTTT.

The chain uses TRBV6-1 and TRBJ2-5; D tentatively fits TRBD1 or TRBD2 (5 bases each). CDR3 length equals 14 residues. V was pared by 3 bases and J by 9 bases, with 17 bases between. Germline V gives CDR1 MNHNS, CDR2 SASEGT. The DNA of the CDR3 is TGTGCCAGCAGTGAGAGAGGGGAAGGTTCGCCCCAGTACTTC. This sequence encodes CASSERGEGSPQYF.

This chain connects TRBV5-1 to TRBJ2-7; D is perhaps TRBD1 (5 bases). The V end lost 4 bases, the J end lost 7 bases, and 12 bases lay between the germline ends. The V gene's germline CDR1 is SGHRS and CDR2 YFSETQ. This CDR3 is 12 amino acids long. DNA for the CDR3: TGCGCCAGCAGCCAAGGGGCATCGGAGCAGTACTTC. This encodes CASSQGASEQYF.

The V call is TRBV20-1, the J call TRBJ1-2; 9 bases are shared with TRBD1. This CDR3 region has 12 residues. Per germline, CDR1 DFQATT and CDR2 SNEGSKA (reference sequence). Losses at the gene ends were 5 bases for V and 7 bases for J; bases not matched to a gene: 5. Here the CDR3 reads CSAARTGVGYTF. CDR3 coding DNA: TGCAGTGCTGCACGGACAGGGGTTGGCTACACCTTC.

This clonotype was recorded a few times. The rearrangement joins TRBV5-1 to TRBJ2-7; D unresolved. V lost 4 bases, J lost 5 bases, and 10 bases lay in between. Germline loops: CDR1 SGHRS, CDR2 YFSETQ. CDR3 length: 12 amino acids. The CDR3 DNA is TGCGCCAGCAGCCCCATGGGCAACGAGCAGTACTTC. It yields the protein CASSPMGNEQYF.

In its sample, this clonotype was seen many times. The chain joins TRBV4-1 to TRBJ2-3; D might be TRBD2 (7 bases). This CDR3 has 19 amino acids. CDR1 and CDR2 (germline): MGHRA, YSYEKL. Trimming took off 1 base at V and 5 bases at J, with 25 bases between the two ends. The CDR3 DNA reads TGCGCCAGCAGCCAAGGTCGGTCTAGCGGAGCTGGAGGGGGAGATACGCAGTATTTT. It is translated as CASSQGRSSGAGGGDTQYF.

There are a few counts of this clonotype. This chain links TRBV6-5 with TRBJ1-5, with D uncertain. Germline V lookup: CDR1 MNHEY, CDR2 SVGAGI. The CDR3 sequence is 12 residues long. The germline V and J ends were trimmed by 5 bases and 4 bases, with 6 bases remaining between them. The CDR3 nucleotides are TGTGCCAGCAGTCATAGGAATCAGCCCCAGCATTTT. This codes for CASSHRNQPQHF.

This clonotype was counted between two and nine times. The chain employs TRBV20-1 and TRBJ2-2, with 16 bases matching TRBD2. The CDR3 loop spans 18 amino acids. CDR1 and CDR2 (germline): DFQATT, SNEGSKA (reference sequence). V lost 5 bases to trimming and J lost 3 bases; unmatched junction nucleotides: 9. The CDR3 region is CSARGLAGGPWDTGELFF. CDR3 DNA: TGCAGTGCTCGGGGACTAGCGGGAGGGCCTTGGGACACCGGGGAGCTGTTTTTT.